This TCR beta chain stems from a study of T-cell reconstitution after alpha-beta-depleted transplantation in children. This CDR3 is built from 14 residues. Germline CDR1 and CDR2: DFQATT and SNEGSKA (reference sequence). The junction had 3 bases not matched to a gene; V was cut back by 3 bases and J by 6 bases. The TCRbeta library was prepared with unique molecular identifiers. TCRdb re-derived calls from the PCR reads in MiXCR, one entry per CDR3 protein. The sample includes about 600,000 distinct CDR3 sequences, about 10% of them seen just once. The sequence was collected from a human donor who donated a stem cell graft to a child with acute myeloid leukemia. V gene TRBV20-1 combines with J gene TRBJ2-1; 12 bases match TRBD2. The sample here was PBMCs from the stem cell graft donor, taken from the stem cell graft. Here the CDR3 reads CSASLLAGGNEQFF. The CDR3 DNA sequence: TGCAGTGCTAGTCTACTAGCGGGAGGCAATGAGCAGTTCTTC.